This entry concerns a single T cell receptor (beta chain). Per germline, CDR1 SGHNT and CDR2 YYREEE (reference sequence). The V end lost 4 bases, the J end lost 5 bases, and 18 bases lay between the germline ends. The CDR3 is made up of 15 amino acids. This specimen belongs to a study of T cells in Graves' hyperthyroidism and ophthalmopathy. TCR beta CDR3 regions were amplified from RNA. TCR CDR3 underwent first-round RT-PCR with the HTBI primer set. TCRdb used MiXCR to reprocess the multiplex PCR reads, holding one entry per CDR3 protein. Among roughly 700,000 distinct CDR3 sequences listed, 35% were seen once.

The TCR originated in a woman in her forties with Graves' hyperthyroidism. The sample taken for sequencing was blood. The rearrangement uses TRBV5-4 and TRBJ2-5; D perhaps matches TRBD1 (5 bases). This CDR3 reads CASSQQMGQPETQYF. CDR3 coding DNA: TGTGCCAGCAGCCAACAAATGGGGCAGCCGGAGACCCAGTACTTC.